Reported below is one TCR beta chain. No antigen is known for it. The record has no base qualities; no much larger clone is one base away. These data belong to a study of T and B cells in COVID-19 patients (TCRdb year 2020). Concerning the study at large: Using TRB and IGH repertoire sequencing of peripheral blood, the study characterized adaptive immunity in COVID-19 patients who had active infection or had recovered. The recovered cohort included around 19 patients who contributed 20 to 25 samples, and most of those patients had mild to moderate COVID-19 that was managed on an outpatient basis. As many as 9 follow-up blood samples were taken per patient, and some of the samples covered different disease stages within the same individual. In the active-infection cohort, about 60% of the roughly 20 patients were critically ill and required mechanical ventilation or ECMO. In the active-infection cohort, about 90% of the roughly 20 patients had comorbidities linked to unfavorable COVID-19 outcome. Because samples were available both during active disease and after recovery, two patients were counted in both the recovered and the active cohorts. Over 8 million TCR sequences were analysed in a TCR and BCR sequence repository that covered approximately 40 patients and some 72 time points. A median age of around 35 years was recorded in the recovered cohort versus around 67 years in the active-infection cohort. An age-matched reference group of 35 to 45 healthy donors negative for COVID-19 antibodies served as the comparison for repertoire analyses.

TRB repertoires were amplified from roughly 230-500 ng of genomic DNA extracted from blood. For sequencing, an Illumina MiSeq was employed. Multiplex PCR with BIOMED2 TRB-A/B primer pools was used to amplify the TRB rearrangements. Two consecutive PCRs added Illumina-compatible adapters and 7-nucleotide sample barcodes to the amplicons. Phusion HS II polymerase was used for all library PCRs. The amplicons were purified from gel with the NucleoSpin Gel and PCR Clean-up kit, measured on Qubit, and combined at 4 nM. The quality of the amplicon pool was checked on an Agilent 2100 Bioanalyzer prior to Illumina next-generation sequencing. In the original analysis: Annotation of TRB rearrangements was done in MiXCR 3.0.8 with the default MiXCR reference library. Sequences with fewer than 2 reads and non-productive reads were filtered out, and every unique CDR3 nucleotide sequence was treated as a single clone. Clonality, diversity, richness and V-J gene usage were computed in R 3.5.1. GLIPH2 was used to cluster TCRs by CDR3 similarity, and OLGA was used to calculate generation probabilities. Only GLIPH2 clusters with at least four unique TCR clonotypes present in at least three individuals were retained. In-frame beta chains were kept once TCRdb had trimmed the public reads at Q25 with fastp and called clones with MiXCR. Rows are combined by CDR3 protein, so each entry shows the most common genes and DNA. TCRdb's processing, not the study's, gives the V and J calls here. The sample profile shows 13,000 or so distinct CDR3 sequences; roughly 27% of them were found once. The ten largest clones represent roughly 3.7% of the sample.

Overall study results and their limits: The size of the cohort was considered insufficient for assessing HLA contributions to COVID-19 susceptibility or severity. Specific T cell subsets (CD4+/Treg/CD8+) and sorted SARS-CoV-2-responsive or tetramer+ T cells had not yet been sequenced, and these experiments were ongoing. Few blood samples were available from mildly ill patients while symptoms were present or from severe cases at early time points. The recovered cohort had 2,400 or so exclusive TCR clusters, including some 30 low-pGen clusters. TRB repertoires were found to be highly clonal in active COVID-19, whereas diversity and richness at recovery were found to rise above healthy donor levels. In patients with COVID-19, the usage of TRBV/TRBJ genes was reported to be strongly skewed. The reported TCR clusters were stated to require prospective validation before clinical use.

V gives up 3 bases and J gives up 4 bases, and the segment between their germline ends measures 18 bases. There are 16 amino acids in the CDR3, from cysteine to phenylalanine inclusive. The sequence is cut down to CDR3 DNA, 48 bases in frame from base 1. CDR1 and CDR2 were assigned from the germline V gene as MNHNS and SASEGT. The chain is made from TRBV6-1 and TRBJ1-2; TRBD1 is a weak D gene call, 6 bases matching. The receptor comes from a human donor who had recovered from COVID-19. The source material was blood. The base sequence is TGTGCCAGCAGTGATGGCGCCGGGACAACCTCCTATGGCTACACCTTC. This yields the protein CASSDGAGTTSYGYTF.